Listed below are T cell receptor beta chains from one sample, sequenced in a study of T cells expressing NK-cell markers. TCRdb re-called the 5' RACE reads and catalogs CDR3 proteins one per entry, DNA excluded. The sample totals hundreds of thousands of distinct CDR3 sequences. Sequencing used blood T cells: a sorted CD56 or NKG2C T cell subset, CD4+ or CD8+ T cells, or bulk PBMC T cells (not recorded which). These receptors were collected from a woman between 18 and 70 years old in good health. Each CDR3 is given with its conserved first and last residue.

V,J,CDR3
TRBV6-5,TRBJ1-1,CVSSPGSEAFF
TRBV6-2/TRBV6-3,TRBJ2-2,CASRSGERDTGELFF
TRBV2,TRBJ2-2,CASSDTTGNTGELFF
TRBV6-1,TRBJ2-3,CASRRTDTDTQYF
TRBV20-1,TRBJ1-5,CSVPSRTIGNQPQHF
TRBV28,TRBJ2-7,CASIPSGGSSYEQYF
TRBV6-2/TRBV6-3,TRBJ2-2,CASSYRRQINTGELFF
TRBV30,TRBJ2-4,CACKTVAKNIQYF
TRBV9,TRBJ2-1,CASSVGTRGHEQFF
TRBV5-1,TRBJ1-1,CASSGTGTGKIPEAFF
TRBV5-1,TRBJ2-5,CASSLARLAGEETQYF
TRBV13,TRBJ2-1,CASSSRSGGTPYNEQFF
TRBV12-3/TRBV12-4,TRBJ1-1,CASSRQGAMNTEAFF
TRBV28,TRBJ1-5,CASSIWGDRGVYSNQPQHF
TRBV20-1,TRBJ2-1,CSAFPGTGYNEQFF
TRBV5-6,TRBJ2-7,CASMRARGVLYEQYF
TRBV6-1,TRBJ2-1,CASSLGESYNEQFF
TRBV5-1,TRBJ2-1,CASSLLRGSGGDEQFF
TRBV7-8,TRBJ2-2,CASSPPRKGTGELFF
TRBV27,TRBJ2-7,CASSLSGLSGGNGPQYF
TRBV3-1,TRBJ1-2,CASSHGGNYGYTF
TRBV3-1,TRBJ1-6,CASSYTGQTNSPLHF
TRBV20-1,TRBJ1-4,CSAEGLGALVKTTNEKLFF
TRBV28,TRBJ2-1,CASSLRTSGEGDEQFF
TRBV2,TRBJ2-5,CASRPTRVGAETQYF
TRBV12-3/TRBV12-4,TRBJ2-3,CASSLSGQRADTQYF
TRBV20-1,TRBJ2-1,CSAWGENEQFF
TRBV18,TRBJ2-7,CASSPQPGTSVLYEQYF
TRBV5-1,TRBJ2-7,CASSLAGSSYEQYF
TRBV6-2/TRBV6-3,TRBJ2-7,CASSYPRGVTYEQYF
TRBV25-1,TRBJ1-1,CASSPGWVNTEAFF
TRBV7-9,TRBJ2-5,CASSLALPETQYF
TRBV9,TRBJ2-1,CASSVADNEQFF
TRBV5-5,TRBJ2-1,CASSTYSANNEQFF
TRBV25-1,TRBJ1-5,CASSEPPGELHNQPQHF
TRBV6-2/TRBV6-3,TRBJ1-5,CAESGRSNQPQHF
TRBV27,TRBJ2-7,CASSQGPSVAYEQYF
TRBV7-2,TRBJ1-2,CASSLGRGNYGYTF
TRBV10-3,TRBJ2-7,CAISEGLAGDIVLYEQYF
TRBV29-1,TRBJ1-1,CSVGQQGSEAFF
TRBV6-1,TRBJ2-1,CASRLTADRGRGPGGEQFF
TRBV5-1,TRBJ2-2,CASSLVGTGENTGELFF
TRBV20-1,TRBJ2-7,CSARDLREGLGDYEQYF
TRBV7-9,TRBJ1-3,CASSPPLDSGNTIYF
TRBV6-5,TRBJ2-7,CASSYSWLAASSYEQYF
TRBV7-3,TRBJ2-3,CASSLRGVVTDTQYF
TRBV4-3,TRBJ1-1,CASSQDSQGSTEAFF
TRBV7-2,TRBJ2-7,CASSLEPDGLYEQYF
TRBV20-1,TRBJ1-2,CSARAGTGVSQNYGYTF
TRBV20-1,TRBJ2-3,CSASLRAADTQYF
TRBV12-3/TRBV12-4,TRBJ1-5,CASTESGNQPQHF
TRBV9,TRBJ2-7,CASSQGDILYEQYF
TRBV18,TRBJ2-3,CASSSTLTQTSTDTQYF
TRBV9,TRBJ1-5,CASSVGVNQPQHF
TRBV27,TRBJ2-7,CASSHAGTDPYEQYF
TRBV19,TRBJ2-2,CASSISRNTGELFF
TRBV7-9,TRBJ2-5,CASSLAPRGAWGETQYF
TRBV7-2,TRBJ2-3,CASSLWLGQLGDTQYF
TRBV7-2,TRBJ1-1,CASSSYRTGNTEAFF
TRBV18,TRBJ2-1,CASSPDRLGTYEQFF